A selection of T cell receptor beta chains follows, all from one sample in a study of CD8 T cells in ankylosing spondylitis. TCRdb processed the 5' RACE reads anew with MiXCR; each CDR3 protein has one entry. Of under 300,000 distinct CDR3 sequences listed, around 10% were seen once; the top ten hold 6.8%. Sequences were obtained from blood, either unsorted or a sorted T cell fraction (not recorded which). Receptor source: a male donor with ankylosing spondylitis or in good health (not recorded which). CDR3s include the opening cysteine and the closing phenylalanine or tryptophan. The order of the fields is clone size, V gene, D gene, J gene, CDR3 protein, CDR3 DNA. A D gene is named only where the DNA matches it firmly. The size field is filled for only some rows; it gives once, few, many or a size class.

>-|TRBV7-2|TRBD2|TRBJ2-7
CASSFSSGNGRYEQYF
TGTGCCAGCAGCTTCAGTAGCGGGAATGGACGCTACGAGCAGTACTTC
>-|TRBV5-6|TRBD1|TRBJ2-4
CASSLGGQERGGIQYF
TGTGCCAGCAGCTTAGGTGGACAGGAAAGGGGTGGCATTCAGTACTTC
>-|TRBV15|-|TRBJ1-1
CATSRVKLGNTEAFF
TGTGCCACCAGCAGAGTAAAACTAGGGAACACTGAAGCTTTCTTT
>many|TRBV6-1|-|TRBJ2-3
CASTHPGGGLNTQYF
TGTGCCAGCACCCATCCCGGGGGCGGGTTGAATACGCAGTATTTT
>-|TRBV11-1|TRBD2|TRBJ2-7
CASSLAAGGFYAQYF
TGTGCCAGCAGCTTAGCAGCGGGAGGGTTTTACGCGCAGTACTTC
>few|TRBV5-4|-|TRBJ1-2
CASSLGGGLGFSGYTF
TGTGCCAGCAGCTTGGGCGGGGGTCTCGGGTTCAGTGGCTACACCTTC
>-|TRBV7-9|-|TRBJ2-3
CASSSGILISSTDTQYF
TGTGCCAGCAGCTCCGGGATACTGATCTCTAGCACAGATACGCAGTATTTT
>-|TRBV15|TRBD2|TRBJ2-1
CATKLSGGNHNEQFF
TGTGCCACCAAACTCAGCGGGGGGAATCACAATGAGCAGTTCTTC
>many|TRBV29-1|-|TRBJ1-2
CSVEGGSNYGYTF
TGCAGCGTTGAGGGGGGCTCCAACTATGGCTACACCTTC
>many|TRBV20-1|-|TRBJ1-1
CSAQTANTEAFF
TGCAGTGCCCAGACAGCAAACACTGAAGCTTTCTTT
>-|TRBV7-8|-|TRBJ2-5
CASSPTGLRAQETQYF
TGTGCCAGCAGCCCGACCGGGCTACGTGCACAAGAGACCCAGTACTTC
>many|TRBV27|-|TRBJ2-1
CASSSPPTSHNEQFF
TGTGCCAGCAGTTCACCCCCTACTAGTCACAATGAGCAGTTCTTC
>-|TRBV5-1|-|TRBJ2-3
CASSLEAHSSTDMQYF
TGCGCCAGCAGCTTGGAGGCTCACTCTAGCACAGATATGCAGTATTTT
>-|TRBV12-3/TRBV12-4|-|TRBJ2-3
CASSRLGARSDTQYF
TGTGCCAGCAGTCGCTTGGGGGCTAGGTCAGATACGCAGTATTTT
>many|TRBV15|-|TRBJ2-1
CATSRRSGAYNEQFF
TGTGCCACCAGCAGACGGTCAGGGGCTTACAATGAGCAGTTCTTC
>few|TRBV10-2|TRBD2|TRBJ2-5
CASSESGTSGLIGKTQYF
TGCGCCAGCAGTGAGTCGGGGACTAGCGGGTTGATCGGAAAGACCCAGTACTTC
>many|TRBV12-3/TRBV12-4|-|TRBJ2-2
CASSPSATGELFF
TGTGCCAGCAGTCCCTCGGCAACCGGGGAGCTGTTTTTT
>many|TRBV12-3/TRBV12-4|-|TRBJ1-2
CASSRSHYGYTF
TGTGCCAGCAGTCGATCTCACTATGGCTACACCTTC
>many|TRBV9|-|TRBJ2-1
CASSVGPSSYNEQFF
TGTGCCAGCAGCGTCGGTCCTAGCTCCTACAATGAGCAGTTCTTC
>-|TRBV2|-|TRBJ2-3
CASVSLFGADTQYF
TGTGCCAGCGTAAGCCTTTTCGGAGCAGATACGCAGTATTTT
>many|TRBV29-1|-|TRBJ1-1
CSVDRRGTNTEAFF
TGCAGCGTTGATCGGAGAGGGACGAACACTGAAGCTTTCTTT
>many|TRBV6-2/TRBV6-3|-|TRBJ2-7
CASPLRYEQYF
TGTGCCAGCCCGCTACGGTACGAGCAGTACTTC
>-|TRBV3-1|-|TRBJ2-3
CATSPEARSTDTQYF
TGTGCCACCTCCCCGGAGGCTCGCAGCACAGATACGCAGTATTTT
>many|TRBV12-3/TRBV12-4|TRBD1|TRBJ1-2
CASRRDRAVGGYTF
TGTGCCAGCAGACGAGACAGGGCAGTAGGCGGCTACACCTTC
>-|TRBV5-1|-|TRBJ2-5
CASTTQAGEGETQYF
TGCGCCAGCACCACTCAGGCAGGGGAAGGAGAGACCCAGTACTTC
>many|TRBV10-3|-|TRBJ2-1
CAITPNVGGPYNEQFF
TGTGCCATCACCCCGAACGTTGGGGGGCCGTACAATGAGCAGTTCTTC
>few|TRBV2|-|TRBJ2-3
CASSEGLGSDTQYF
TGTGCCAGCAGTGAAGGGTTGGGGTCAGATACGCAGTATTTT
>many|TRBV20-1|-|TRBJ2-2
CSARDLFGPTGELFF
TGCAGTGCTAGAGATCTGTTCGGGCCCACCGGGGAGCTGTTTTTT
>many|TRBV6-1|-|TRBJ1-6
CASRPGDNSPLHF
TGTGCCAGCAGACCGGGGGATAATTCACCCCTCCACTTT
>many|TRBV28|TRBD2|TRBJ2-7
CASSSGQGGTSGRFRYEQYF
TGTGCCAGCAGTTCGGGACAGGGAGGGACTAGCGGGAGGTTTAGGTACGAGCAGTACTTC
>many|TRBV5-1|TRBD2|TRBJ2-7
CASSSEERGGLYEQYF
TGCGCCAGCAGCTCCGAGGAGCGGGGGGGCCTCTACGAGCAGTACTTC
>many|TRBV6-1|-|TRBJ2-1
CASGFESYNEQFF
TGTGCCAGCGGGTTTGAGAGTTACAATGAGCAGTTCTTC
>-|TRBV25-1|-|TRBJ2-5
CASSPPLGTPIGRETQYF
TGTGCCAGCAGCCCCCCTCTCGGGACACCCATCGGCAGGGAGACCCAGTACTTC
>-|TRBV5-5|-|TRBJ1-5
CASSFRELAGAGNQPQHF
TGTGCCAGCAGCTTTAGGGAATTGGCGGGAGCAGGCAATCAGCCCCAGCATTTT
>many|TRBV12-3/TRBV12-4|-|TRBJ1-2
CASSLGPMATRYGYTF
TGTGCCAGCAGTTTGGGGCCTATGGCTACACGCTATGGCTACACCTTC
>-|TRBV12-3/TRBV12-4|-|TRBJ1-1
CASSLLHGGTEAFF
TGTGCCAGCAGTTTACTCCATGGGGGCACTGAAGCTTTCTTT
>many|TRBV20-1|-|TRBJ1-1
CSARGFSGPGDTEAFF
TGCAGTGCTAGAGGCTTTTCCGGGCCAGGGGACACTGAAGCTTTCTTT
>many|TRBV12-3/TRBV12-4|-|TRBJ1-1
CASSSLGVLTEAFF
TGTGCCAGCAGTTCGTTAGGGGTCCTCACTGAAGCTTTCTTT
>few|TRBV14|-|TRBJ1-1
CASSGRLNTEAFF
TGTGCCAGCAGCGGGCGGTTGAACACTGAAGCTTTCTTT
>-|TRBV19|-|TRBJ1-1
CARSITGTNTEAFF
TGTGCCAGAAGTATCACAGGGACGAACACTGAAGCTTTCTTT
>many|TRBV29-1|-|TRBJ1-1
CSVGGAAEAFF
TGCAGCGTTGGGGGGGCCGCTGAAGCTTTCTTT
>many|TRBV20-1|-|TRBJ1-6
CSARELTDYSPLHF
TGCAGTGCTAGAGAGTTAACGGATTATTCACCCCTCCACTTT
>many|TRBV15|TRBD2|TRBJ2-7
CATSPGLETYEQYF
TGTGCCACCAGTCCGGGACTAGAGACCTACGAGCAGTACTTC
>few|TRBV6-6|-|TRBJ2-7
CASSYGQNYEQYF
TGTGCCAGCAGTTACGGACAGAACTACGAGCAGTACTTC
>many|TRBV4-2|TRBD2|TRBJ2-1
CASSQDSLAVNYNEQFF
TGTGCCAGCAGCCAAGATAGTCTAGCGGTTAACTACAATGAGCAGTTCTTC
>few|TRBV4-1|-|TRBJ2-1
CASSQGGMQFF
TGCGCCAGCAGCCAAGGAGGGATGCAGTTCTTC
>-|TRBV20-1|-|TRBJ2-3
CSAVLPPQDTQYF
TGCAGTGCTGTCCTACCACCGCAGGATACGCAGTATTTT
>many|TRBV20-1|-|TRBJ2-7
CSARVSGFSYEQYF
TGCAGTGCTAGAGTTTCAGGTTTCTCCTACGAGCAGTACTTC
>many|TRBV5-1|TRBD2|TRBJ2-1
CASSLGLAGPEQFF
TGCGCCAGCAGCCTGGGACTAGCGGGGCCTGAGCAGTTCTTC
>-|TRBV10-2|TRBD2|TRBJ2-3
CASRGTSGLTDTQYF
TGCGCCAGTAGGGGGACTAGCGGTCTCACAGATACGCAGTATTTT
>many|TRBV5-1|-|TRBJ2-1
CASSLIGSPGGEQFF
TGCGCCAGCAGCTTAATAGGGAGTCCCGGAGGTGAGCAGTTCTTC
>many|TRBV21-1|-|TRBJ1-5
CASTVDRSNQPQHF
TGTGCCAGCACTGTGGATAGATCCAATCAGCCCCAGCATTTT